The rows below give T cell receptor beta chains drawn from one sample of a study of blood T cell repertoires in COVID-19. TCRdb's copy holds only in-frame clones and misses some; the assay was immunoSEQ multiplex PCR. The profile covers some 320,000 clones, with more than 70% appearing a single time and 6.9% taken by the ten largest. The material sequenced was peripheral blood. Receptor source: a woman in her 30s who had recovered from COVID-19. Both conserved end residues are part of each CDR3. The D gene is left open where the match is weak. Clone size, where shown, is once, few, many, or a class for clones that have expanded.

>.|.|TRBJ1-1|TRBV7-8
CASSPRYGRTGGTEAFF
TGTGCCAGCAGCCCACGATATGGCAGGACCGGGGGCACTGAAGCTTTCTTT
>.|TRBD2|TRBJ2-1|TRBV15
CATRTGGGASDEQFF
TGTGCCACCAGGACGGGAGGGGGGGCCAGCGATGAGCAGTTCTTC
>.|.|TRBJ1-2|TRBV9
CASSDVDKANYGYTF
TGTGCCAGCAGCGACGTGGACAAAGCTAACTATGGCTACACCTTC
>.|.|TRBJ1-4|TRBV3-1/TRBV3-2
CASSPFVQAATNEKLFF
TGTGCCAGCAGCCCGTTCGTACAGGCTGCAACTAATGAAAAACTGTTTTTT
>once|TRBD1|TRBJ1-2|TRBV5-1
CASSSFFDRGHGYTF
TGCGCCAGCAGCTCCTTTTTCGACAGGGGGCATGGCTACACCTTC
>.|.|TRBJ1-4|TRBV18
CASSLDRLNEKLFF
TGTGCCAGCTCACTCGACAGGTTGAATGAAAAACTGTTTTTT
>.|TRBD2|TRBJ2-4|TRBV10-3
CAISGGEGRNIQYF
TGTGCCATCAGTGGTGGGGAGGGGCGAAACATTCAGTACTTC
>.|TRBD1|TRBJ1-4|TRBV28
CASSLAQGEFNEKLFF
TGTGCCAGCAGTTTAGCCCAGGGGGAGTTTAATGAAAAACTGTTTTTT
>once|TRBD1|TRBJ2-7|TRBV6-6
CASRQGQGSYEQYF
TGTGCCAGCAGGCAGGGACAGGGATCCTACGAGCAGTACTTC
>once|.|TRBJ2-3|TRBV7-3
CASSLLGQDTQYF
TGTGCCAGCAGCTTACTGGGCCAAGATACGCAGTATTTT
>.|TRBD1|TRBJ1-2|TRBV19
CASSRQGNNYGYTF
TGTGCCAGTAGTAGACAGGGGAATAACTATGGCTACACCTTC
>.|TRBD1|TRBJ1-1|TRBV7-3
CASSSGQQNTEAFF
TGTGCCAGCAGCTCGGGACAGCAGAACACTGAAGCTTTCTTT
>.|.|TRBJ2-7|TRBV5-1
CASGQGPYEQYF
TGCGCCAGCGGGCAGGGTCCCTACGAGCAGTACTTC
>.|TRBD2|TRBJ2-3|TRBV28
CASTSNGLGTDTQYF
TGTGCCAGCACCTCAAATGGACTAGGCACAGATACGCAGTATTTT
>few|TRBD1|TRBJ1-3|TRBV7-9
CASRVTGEGNTIYF
TGTGCCAGCAGAGTAACAGGGGAAGGAAACACCATATATTTT
>.|TRBD1|TRBJ2-3|TRBV9
CASSLGTGGDTQYF
TGTGCCAGCAGCCTTGGGACAGGGGGTGATACGCAGTATTTT
>once|.|TRBJ1-3|TRBV9
CASSVVGGNTIYF
TGTGCCAGCAGCGTAGTTGGCGGAAACACCATATATTTT
>.|.|TRBJ2-1|TRBV18
CASSRQLNEQFF
TGTGCCAGCTCACGACAGTTAAATGAGCAGTTCTTC
>once|TRBD1|TRBJ2-3|TRBV7-8
CASSSGQGAPTDTQYF
TGTGCCAGCAGCTCGGGACAGGGGGCACCCACAGATACGCAGTATTTT
>.|.|TRBJ2-3|TRBV29-1
CSVVPPGSRNTDTQYF
TGCAGCGTTGTCCCCCCGGGGAGCAGGAACACAGATACGCAGTATTTT
>.|TRBD2|TRBJ2-2|TRBV6-1
CASSERLAGPRTGELFF
TGTGCCAGCAGTGAAAGACTAGCGGGGCCACGCACCGGGGAGCTGTTTTTT
>.|TRBD2|TRBJ2-1|TRBV11-3
CASSLGNGGAYNEQFF
TGTGCCAGCAGCTTAGGGAACGGGGGGGCCTACAATGAGCAGTTCTTC
>once|.|TRBJ2-5|TRBV5-1
CASSSGVFRGQQETQYF
TGCGCCAGCAGCTCGGGGGTGTTTAGGGGGCAGCAAGAGACCCAGTACTTC
>.|.|TRBJ1-3|TRBV2
CASRDFGNTIYF
TGTGCCAGCAGGGACTTTGGAAACACCATATATTTT
>.|.|TRBJ2-2|TRBV19
CASRQTNTGELFF
TGTGCCAGTAGACAGACGAACACCGGGGAGCTGTTTTTT
>.|TRBD2|TRBJ2-5|TRBV5-1
CASSSGLAEKETQYF
TGCGCCAGCAGCTCGGGACTAGCTGAAAAAGAGACCCAGTACTTC
>.|.|TRBJ1-2|TRBV6-4
CASSDSWDTMLAGYTF
TGTGCCAGCAGTGACTCGTGGGACACTATGTTGGCTGGCTACACCTTC
>.|.|TRBJ1-1|TRBV18
CASSPPQNLNTEAFF
TGTGCCAGCTCGCCGCCCCAAAATCTAAACACTGAAGCTTTCTTT